This is a list of T cell receptor beta chains from one sample in a study of patients and donors after allogeneic stem cell transplantation. MiXCR, applied by TCRdb to the RT-PCR reads, yields one record per CDR3 protein. The data show fewer than 95,000 distinct CDR3 sequences, approximately 5.2% seen once. Material: blood, either unsorted or a sorted T cell fraction (not recorded which). The receptor set was obtained from a human donor who was either an allogeneic HSCT recipient or a stem cell or donor lymphocyte infusion donor (not recorded which). It is not recorded whose cells these are; they may come from a transplant donor. Both conserved end residues are part of each CDR3. D genes are given only for firm matches. Rows may omit the clone size; those that give it use once, few, many or a size class.

CDR3	DNA	V	J	size	D
CASSRLNRRNYGYTF	TGTGCCAGCTCCAGATTGAATCGCAGGAACTATGGCTACACCTTC	TRBV12-3/TRBV12-4	TRBJ1-2	.	.
CASSLDSGLNTEAFF	TGTGCCAGCAGCTTGGACTCAGGGCTGAACACTGAAGCTTTCTTT	TRBV5-4	TRBJ1-1	few	.
CASRYRTSMGLREQYF	TGTGCCAGCAGATACAGGACTAGCATGGGGCTTCGCGAGCAGTACTTC	TRBV2	TRBJ2-7	.	TRBD2
CASSLVDRGNIQYF	TGTGCCAGCAGTTTAGTGGACAGGGGAAACATTCAGTACTTC	TRBV12-3/TRBV12-4	TRBJ2-4	many	TRBD1
CSAREADSWETQYF	TGCAGTGCTAGAGAAGCAGACAGTTGGGAGACCCAGTACTTC	TRBV20-1	TRBJ2-5	.	.
CASTSPQGFEGKLFF	TGTGCCAGCACCTCCCCACAGGGGTTCGAAGGAAAACTGTTTTTT	TRBV7-9	TRBJ1-4	many	TRBD1
CSARDGGAAKNIQYF	TGCAGTGCTAGAGATGGGGGGGCCGCCAAAAACATTCAGTACTTC	TRBV20-1	TRBJ2-4	many	.
CASSPGQGGETQYF	TGTGCCAGCAGCCCGGGACAGGGGGGCGAGACCCAGTACTTC	TRBV5-5	TRBJ2-5	.	TRBD1
CASSSRSRGLGYTF	TGTGCCAGCAGCTCAAGGAGTCGGGGCCTGGGCTACACCTTC	TRBV11-3	TRBJ1-2	few	.
CASSHRGGTDTQYF	TGTGCCAGCAGCCACAGGGGCGGCACAGATACGCAGTATTTT	TRBV3-1	TRBJ2-3	many	.
CASSPTGVRGNTIYF	TGTGCCAGCAGCCCGACAGGGGTGCGAGGAAACACCATATATTTT	TRBV7-6	TRBJ1-3	few	TRBD1
CASSTTGDSGNTIYF	TGTGCCAGCTCAACTACCGGGGACAGTGGAAACACCATATATTTT	TRBV18	TRBJ1-3	once	TRBD1
CASSGRTGYTEAFF	TGTGCCAGCTCAGGTCGGACAGGGTACACTGAAGCTTTCTTT	TRBV18	TRBJ1-1	.	TRBD1
CATSDSRTGASAPQHF	TGTGCCACCAGTGATTCGAGGACAGGGGCCAGTGCGCCCCAGCATTTT	TRBV24-1	TRBJ1-5	.	TRBD1
CSAKAGVGDTQYF	TGCAGTGCTAAAGCGGGAGTCGGAGATACGCAGTATTTT	TRBV20-1	TRBJ2-3	many	TRBD2
CSARGISDLYEQYF	TGCAGTGCTAGAGGTATTAGCGACCTCTACGAGCAGTACTTC	TRBV20-1	TRBJ2-7	many	.
CASSLEGTYGYTF	TGTGCCAGCAGCTTAGAAGGGACGTATGGCTACACCTTC	TRBV7-9	TRBJ1-2	many	.